The clone carrying this T cell receptor (beta chain) was found a few times. Its antigen is unknown. Barcoded TCR alpha and TCR beta cDNA libraries with UMIs came from 5'RACE using constant-segment primers. TCRdb called the 5' RACE reads again in MiXCR, with one record for every CDR3 protein. This table holds about 410,000 distinct CDR3 sequences, around 22% found once. V was trimmed by 1 base and J by 2 bases, leaving 4 bases between them. The CDR3 loop spans 12 amino acids. In germline, CDR1 is SQVTM, CDR2 ANQGSEA. This sample is part of a study of T-cell memory formation after mild COVID-19. Study-level points and caveats: Several responding clones turned up in pre-infection memory, indicating that cross-reactive memory may have taken part.

The TCR comes from an adult woman who had mild COVID-19 (a few samples of this study predate the infection). Cell type and time point are not known. The chain uses TRBV29-1 and TRBJ2-3, with D unclear. The sequencing input was PBMCs or a T cell subset sorted from them (not recorded which). CDR3 DNA sequence: TGCAGCGTTGAAGGTCTCACAGATACGCAGTATTTT. This translates into CSVEGLTDTQYF.